This TCR beta chain came from a study of blood T cell repertoires in COVID-19. Overall study context: Sample material is recorded as cDNA or gDNA derived from T cells, B-cell-depleted T cells, or PBMCs.

Clones were sequenced by immunoSEQ multiplex PCR, and TCRdb holds only the in-frame ones, with some missing. Among 300,000 to 350,000 clones listed, roughly 86% were seen once. The TCR comes from a man aged 25-45 years with COVID-19, enrolled during active disease. Material for sequencing was peripheral blood.

CDR3 DNA sequence: TGTGCCAGCAGCCCGACTGCCAATCAGCCCCAGCATTTT. It codes for CASSPTANQPQHF. The rearrangement joins TRBV5-5 to TRBJ1-5; D is ambiguous. The germline V gene has CDR1 SGHKS and CDR2 YYEKEE (reference sequence). Deletions cut 4 bases from V and 3 bases from J, with 8 bases between. This CDR3 has 13 residues.